This TCR beta chain is drawn from a study of T cell clonotyping in hematopoietic cell transplantation. Study findings and constraints: Recipient TCR diversity dropped after transplant; expanded clonotypes rose from day 30 to 180.

About this clone: Its antigen is unidentified.

V lost 5 bases and J 5 bases, leaving 22 bases between the germline ends. Germline lookup yields CDR1 SGHTA and CDR2 FQGTGA. The CDR3 consists of 16 residues. Measured with immunoSEQ multiplex PCR; TCRdb has only the in-frame clones, and not every one. The table lists 15,000 to 20,000 clones, around 85% of them singletons. The origin of this receptor is a male patient between 55 and 70 years old who had an allogeneic stem cell transplant from a related donor, so the T cells may come from the graft donor. Some clones in this sample may be carry-over from other donors' samples. The chain has TRBV7-3 and TRBJ2-7; perhaps D is TRBD1 or TRBD2 (5 bases each). The sample in question was PBMCs, obtained 100 days after allogeneic stem cell transplant. CDR3 DNA: TGTGCCAGCAGCCTAGGTGGGGACCCGAGGCTCCACGAGCAGTACTTC. This gives the protein CASSLGGDPRLHEQYF.